This T cell receptor (beta chain) comes out of a study of blood T cell repertoires in COVID-19. The wider study: The United States, Italy and Spain were the sources of the acute and convalescent COVID-19 samples. PBMCs, B-cell-depleted T cells, or T cells were the source of the cDNA or gDNA that made up the material.

In the authors' methods: Reference gene primer amplification gave nucleated cell count estimates. Repertoires were generated with immunoSEQ multiplex PCR, while TCRdb's copy carries only in-frame clones and drops some. Clonal size and the V and J genes are those of that table, whereas D and trimming came from the DNA. The table has around 340,000 clones, approximately 89% seen once. This CDR3 is built from 13 residues. CDR1 is KGHSH, CDR2 LQKENI, per germline. Germline trimming cut 6 bases from V and 12 bases from J; bases unmatched to any gene: 10. The TCR sequence derives from a woman aged 55-69 years with COVID-19, enrolled during active disease. This sequence joins TRBV18 and TRBJ1-2, with 10 bases identical to TRBD1. Sequences were obtained from peripheral blood. The CDR3 here is CASSRQGAGEDTF. In DNA form, the CDR3 reads TGTGCCAGCTCCCGACAGGGGGCCGGCGAGGACACCTTC.